This record looks at one TCR beta chain sequence and its context. The target antigen is unknown. TCRdb independently ran MiXCR on the 5' RACE reads; one entry per CDR3 protein. The sample has 250,000 to 300,000 distinct CDR3 sequences; around 15% are singletons. This sample is part of a study of T-cell memory formation after mild COVID-19. Study-wide results and limits: Whether second-wave clones peaking at day 37 were SARS-CoV-2 specific went unconfirmed.

V shed 0 bases and J shed 5 bases, with 22 bases lying between them. Germline V CDR1 and CDR2: LGHNA, YNFKEQ. The length of the CDR3 is 18 residues. V is TRBV4-2 and J is TRBJ2-5, with D maybe TRBD2 (6 bases). Sequenced: PBMCs or a T cell subset sorted from them (not recorded which). The sequence was obtained from a man aged 18 to 29 who had mild COVID-19 (a few samples of this study predate the infection). Cell type and time point are not known. This CDR3 reads CASSQESAGSSEWETQYF. The CDR3 nucleotides are TGTGCCAGCAGCCAAGAGTCGGCGGGGTCTTCGGAATGGGAGACCCAGTACTTC.